A selection of T cell receptor beta chains follows, all from one sample in a study of T cell repertoires in cytomegalovirus infection. TCRdb processed the reads anew with MiXCR; each CDR3 protein has one entry. The sample shows approximately 550,000 distinct CDR3 sequences, approximately 16% of them seen only once. The sequenced sample consisted of CD8+ T cells from PBMCs. The source is a human donor in good health (CMV status not recorded). Some clones in this sample may be carry-over from other donors' samples. Each CDR3 is given with its conserved first and last residue. The D gene is left open where the match is weak. The size field is filled for only some rows; it gives once, few, many or a size class.

j_call	cdr3_length	v_call	clone_size	d_call	cdr3_nt	cdr3_aa
TRBJ2-7	14	TRBV20-1	.	.	TGCAGTGCTAGAGACTCGGGAGACCCCTACGAGCAGTACTTC	CSARDSGDPYEQYF
TRBJ2-5	15	TRBV28	many	.	TGTGCCAGCACCCCAGAAGTCGCGCCCCAAGAGACCCAGTACTTC	CASTPEVAPQETQYF
TRBJ1-5	13	TRBV7-6	many	.	TGTGCCAGCAGCTTAGGTGGGGTTCAGCCCCAGCATTTT	CASSLGGVQPQHF
TRBJ2-7	14	TRBV27	few	.	TGTGCCAGCAACTTAAATGGACAGTCCTACGAGCAGTACTTC	CASNLNGQSYEQYF
TRBJ2-1	15	TRBV7-9	few	TRBD2	TGTGCCAGCAGCCTTCCATCTAGCGGGAGGAATGAGCAGTTCTTC	CASSLPSSGRNEQFF
TRBJ2-1	16	TRBV7-3	.	TRBD2	TGTGCCAGCAGCTTAATAGGCGGGAGGGGGTACAATGAGCAGTTCTTC	CASSLIGGRGYNEQFF
TRBJ2-7	15	TRBV6-5	few	.	TGTGCCAGCGGGTCCCGGGACATTTATTCCTACGAGCAGTACTTC	CASGSRDIYSYEQYF
TRBJ2-3	14	TRBV28	many	.	TGTGCCAGCAGTCCGCAGACTAGTGCAGATACGCAGTATTTT	CASSPQTSADTQYF
TRBJ2-7	13	TRBV20-1	.	.	TGCAGTGCTAGCCCTGGGCCACCCACCGAGCAGTACTTC	CSASPGPPTEQYF
TRBJ2-2	12	TRBV2	many	TRBD1	TGTGCCAGCCTCAGGGGGCACGGGGAGCTGTTTTTT	CASLRGHGELFF
TRBJ1-4	11	TRBV7-9	few	.	TGTGCCAGCATCGGGGGGAGGAAACTGTTTTTT	CASIGGRKLFF
TRBJ2-7	14	TRBV2	.	.	TGTGCCAGCATTCTAACAGGGAAAACCTACGAGCAGTACTTC	CASILTGKTYEQYF
TRBJ2-3	13	TRBV7-2	.	.	TGTGGCAGCCGCCTCGACTGGCAAAAAGAGCAGTATTTT	CGSRLDWQKEQYF
TRBJ1-3	14	TRBV28	.	.	TGTGCCAGCCTCGACAGCCGCTCTGGAAACACCATATATTTT	CASLDSRSGNTIYF
TRBJ1-4	15	TRBV27	many	.	TGTGCCAGCAGTTTATTCCGGGAGCGGGGTGAAAAACTGTTTTTT	CASSLFRERGEKLFF
TRBJ2-7	15	TRBV5-1	.	TRBD2	TGCGCCAGCAGCTTTCTAGCGGGAGGCAACTACGAGCAGTACTTC	CASSFLAGGNYEQYF
TRBJ2-1	18	TRBV20-1	.	.	TGCAGTGCTAGAGGTGGCACAGGGACAAACCTTCGGTACAATGAGCAGTTCTTC	CSARGGTGTNLRYNEQFF
TRBJ2-1	15	TRBV19	few	.	TGTGCCAGTAGCAGGTTGGGGGAGATCTACAATGAGCAGTTCTTC	CASSRLGEIYNEQFF
TRBJ2-2	15	TRBV6-1	.	TRBD1	TGTGCCACCAATAAGCAGGGGGCCAACACCGGGGAGCTGTTTTTT	CATNKQGANTGELFF
TRBJ1-6	18	TRBV6-4	few	.	TGTGCCAGCAGTTTTCTAGTGATCTGGACAGAGTATAATTCACCCCTCCACTTT	CASSFLVIWTEYNSPLHF
TRBJ2-1	12	TRBV5-1	.	.	TGCGCCAGCAGCTGGACAGTTGATGAGCAGTTCTTC	CASSWTVDEQFF
TRBJ2-5	18	TRBV7-2	many	TRBD2	TGTGCCAGCAGCTTAAACGGAGCGGGAGGGCCTGTCACAAAGACCCAGTACTTC	CASSLNGAGGPVTKTQYF
TRBJ2-1	15	TRBV14	.	TRBD2	TGTGCCAGCAGCCCACGACTAGCGCTCAACAATGAGCAGTTCTTC	CASSPRLALNNEQFF
TRBJ1-1	13	TRBV6-5	many	.	TGTGCCAGCAGTTACTCGAATAGGGAAGGAGCTTTCTTT	CASSYSNREGAFF
TRBJ2-3	12	TRBV7-6	many	.	TGTGCCAGCGCCGGGGTCACAGATACGCAGTATTTT	CASAGVTDTQYF
TRBJ2-1	14	TRBV7-6	many	TRBD2	TGTGCCAGCAGCTTACGGGGGGGAAACAATGAGCAGTTCTTC	CASSLRGGNNEQFF
TRBJ2-7	16	TRBV6-8	.	TRBD1	TGTGCCAGCAGTTACTCCGGGACAGGGTTAGGGAGCGAGCAGTACTTC	CASSYSGTGLGSEQYF
TRBJ1-2	15	TRBV2	.	TRBD1	TGTGCCAGTTCGGACAGGTCCCTCTTTGGTTATGGCTACACCTTC	CASSDRSLFGYGYTF
TRBJ2-1	16	TRBV7-8	many	.	TGTGCCAGCAGCCCGGGCTGGGGGCCAAATTACAATGAGCAGTTCTTC	CASSPGWGPNYNEQFF
TRBJ2-1	12	TRBV5-4	many	TRBD2	TGTGCCAGCAGCTTGAACGGGAGGGAGCAGTTCTTC	CASSLNGREQFF
TRBJ2-7	12	TRBV10-3	many	.	TGTGCCATCGCCGTGAGGACGGAAGAGCAGTACTTC	CAIAVRTEEQYF
TRBJ1-1	13	TRBV28	many	.	TGTGCCAGCAGTTTAAAACCATTCGCTGAAGCTTTCTTT	CASSLKPFAEAFF
TRBJ2-7	12	TRBV27	.	TRBD1	TGTGCCAGCGGGACAGGCCTGTACGAGCAGTACTTC	CASGTGLYEQYF
TRBJ2-1	14	TRBV6-5	many	.	TGTGCCAGCAGTTACTCGATCGGATACAATGAGCAGTTCTTC	CASSYSIGYNEQFF
TRBJ2-4	15	TRBV6-1	.	.	TGTACCAGCAGACGACAGGGAGGAACCAAAAACATTCAGTACTTC	CTSRRQGGTKNIQYF
TRBJ1-2	17	TRBV12-3/TRBV12-4	many	.	TGTGCCAGCAGTTCCAGCGGGACACTTAACCAGAACTATGGCTACACCTTC	CASSSSGTLNQNYGYTF
TRBJ1-2	12	TRBV4-1	many	.	TGCGCCAGCAGCCAACTGGGGATGAGCTACACCTTC	CASSQLGMSYTF
TRBJ1-1	14	TRBV7-6	many	.	TGTGCCAGCAGCGGAGCCGGAGCGAACACTGAAGCTTTCTTT	CASSGAGANTEAFF
TRBJ1-1	16	TRBV9	few	TRBD1	TGTGCCAGCAGTGCAACCGGGACAGGAAAAAACACTGAAGCTTTCTTT	CASSATGTGKNTEAFF
TRBJ2-7	12	TRBV27	.	.	TGTGCCAGCAGTTCCCAAGGTATCGAGCCGTACTTC	CASSSQGIEPYF
TRBJ2-3	13	TRBV12-3/TRBV12-4	many	TRBD2	TGTGCCAGCAGTTTCCCTAGCGGAGATACGCAGTATTTT	CASSFPSGDTQYF
TRBJ2-6	18	TRBV4-1	few	TRBD2	TGCGCCAGCAGCCAAGCTTCGGGGGGGCTCGGGGGGGCCAACGTCCTGACTTTC	CASSQASGGLGGANVLTF
TRBJ1-5	15	TRBV28	.	.	TGTGCCACACAAGCTTACGGGTCCGATAATCAGCCCCAGCATTTT	CATQAYGSDNQPQHF
TRBJ2-1	13	TRBV2	.	.	TGTGCCAGCAGTGATTGGGACTACAATGAGCAGTTCTTC	CASSDWDYNEQFF
TRBJ2-7	16	TRBV6-2/TRBV6-3	.	TRBD2	TGTGCCAGCAGTTACTCGAAGCTAGCGGGAAACTACGAGCAGTACTTC	CASSYSKLAGNYEQYF
TRBJ1-2	14	TRBV2	.	TRBD1	TGTGCCAGCAGTGTTGCAGGGGGCAACTATGGCTACACCTTC	CASSVAGGNYGYTF
TRBJ2-4	14	TRBV6-2/TRBV6-3	many	TRBD1	TGTGCCATCCAAAGAGAGGGGGCGACAAACATTCAGTACTTC	CAIQREGATNIQYF
TRBJ1-4	18	TRBV12-3/TRBV12-4	.	.	TGTGCCAGCAGTTTAAGTGGGGCAGGGTCCCGCCCGGGGGAAAAACTGTTTTTT	CASSLSGAGSRPGEKLFF
TRBJ1-3	12	TRBV7-9	many	.	TGTGCCAGCAGCCCGACTACGAACACCATATATTTT	CASSPTTNTIYF
TRBJ1-1	15	TRBV19	many	TRBD1	TGTGCCAGTAGTAGTAATCAGGGGGCGAACACTGAAGCTTTCTTT	CASSSNQGANTEAFF
TRBJ1-1	14	TRBV4-1	.	.	TGCGCCAGCAGCCAAGAGAAGCGGACAGACCAAGCTTTCTTT	CASSQEKRTDQAFF
TRBJ1-1	13	TRBV24-1	.	.	TGTGCCACCAGTGCTTATGGGGGCACTGAAGCTTTCTTT	CATSAYGGTEAFF
TRBJ1-5	15	TRBV19	.	.	TGTGCCAGTAGTGCCTCTTCAGGGGCTGGTCAGCCCCAGCATTTT	CASSASSGAGQPQHF
TRBJ1-1	14	TRBV10-2	many	.	TGCGCCAGCAGTGAGTTGGGCCAAAACACTGAAGCTTTCTTT	CASSELGQNTEAFF
TRBJ2-1	11	TRBV2	.	.	TGTGCCAGCAGTGAAATTTTTGAGCAGTGCTTC	CASSEIFEQCF
TRBJ2-5	18	TRBV11-2	many	TRBD2	TGTGCCAGCAGCTCCGCTCCCCTCCAGCGGGGTAACCAAGAGACCCAGTACTTC	CASSSAPLQRGNQETQYF
TRBJ2-2	15	TRBV9	.	.	TGTGCCAGCAGCGTAGGTGGGGGAGCTACCGGGGAGCTGTTTTTT	CASSVGGGATGELFF
TRBJ1-1	11	TRBV19	.	.	TGTGCCAGTAGTATAGAACGCACAGCTTTCTTT	CASSIERTAFF
TRBJ2-3	15	TRBV6-4	.	.	TGTGCCAGCAGTGACGGGCTAGGGGGCACAGATACGCAGTATTTT	CASSDGLGGTDTQYF
TRBJ2-5	17	TRBV4-1	many	.	TGCGCCAGCAGCCCCTCCGGGGTAGCGCCTTACCAAGAGACCCAGTACTTC	CASSPSGVAPYQETQYF